These T cell receptor beta chains were read from a single sample in a study of blood T cell repertoires in COVID-19. Generated by immunoSEQ multiplex PCR, the TCRdb table keeps only in-frame clones and is missing some. The top ten clones hold about 2.1% of a sample with approximately 200,000 clones, 80% to 90% of them seen once. Sequencing was done on a sample of peripheral blood. Receptor source: an older man with active or convalescent COVID-19. CDR3s include the opening cysteine and the closing phenylalanine or tryptophan. The D gene is left open where the match is weak. Rows give clone size only sometimes, using once, few, many, or a class for an expanded clone.

V,D,J,size,DNA,CDR3
TRBV19,TRBD1,TRBJ2-3,.,TGTGCCAGTAGTATCGGGACAGGCCGAGATACGCAGTATTTT,CASSIGTGRDTQYF
TRBV5-1,.,TRBJ2-2,.,TGCGCCAGCAGCTTCCAGGGGGGTAACACCGGGGAGCTGTTTTTT,CASSFQGGNTGELFF
TRBV5-4,.,TRBJ2-1,.,TGTGCCAGCAGCTTGGTCCGAGATGAGCAGTTCTTC,CASSLVRDEQFF
TRBV6-5,TRBD1,TRBJ2-4,.,TGTGCCAGCAGTTACAACGGACAGGGTAAAAACATTCAGTACTTC,CASSYNGQGKNIQYF
TRBV5-1,.,TRBJ2-7,.,TGCGCCAGCAGCGCCGGGACTGCCTCCTACGAGCAGTACTTC,CASSAGTASYEQYF
TRBV5-1,.,TRBJ1-1,.,TGCGCCAGCAGCTTGATAGAACCGGGGTTCGAAGCTTTCTTT,CASSLIEPGFEAFF
TRBV5-4,.,TRBJ1-1,.,TGTGCCAGCAGCACCCAGGGGATCACTGAAGCTTTCTTT,CASSTQGITEAFF
TRBV2,TRBD1,TRBJ2-7,.,TGTGCCAGCAGTAAGGACAGGGGTCCCTACGAGCAGTACTTC,CASSKDRGPYEQYF
TRBV30,.,TRBJ1-6,.,TGTGCCTGGAGTGTGGGCCAGGGTAATTCACCCCTCCACTTT,CAWSVGQGNSPLHF
TRBV6-5,.,TRBJ2-7,.,TGTGCCAGCATGAGTCAACTAGTCGGCCACGAGCAGTACTTC,CASMSQLVGHEQYF
TRBV16,TRBD2,TRBJ2-1,.,TGTGCCAGCAGCCCGATCGCACTAGCGGGTAAAGGTGAGCAGTTCTTC,CASSPIALAGKGEQFF
TRBV2,.,TRBJ1-1,.,TGTGCCAGCAGTGAAAGACTCTCGATGAGCACTGAAGCTTTCTTT,CASSERLSMSTEAFF
TRBV11-2,.,TRBJ1-6,.,TGTGCCAGCAGCTTACACAACTCACCCCTCCACTTT,CASSLHNSPLHF
TRBV4-3,.,TRBJ1-2,.,TGCGCCAGCAGCCAAGATTGGCCGAGGGTCAGCCCCACAAACTATGGCTACACCTTC,CASSQDWPRVSPTNYGYTF
TRBV9,TRBD2,TRBJ2-1,few,TGTGCCAGCAGCGTACTGGGGGGGATATACAATGAGCAGTTCTTC,CASSVLGGIYNEQFF
TRBV9,TRBD1,TRBJ2-3,.,TGTGCCAGCAGCGAGGGACAGGGTATAGATACGCAGTATTTT,CASSEGQGIDTQYF
TRBV6-6,TRBD1,TRBJ1-4,.,TGTGCCAGCAGTAGACAGGGAACCTGGAATGAAAAACTGTTTTTT,CASSRQGTWNEKLFF
TRBV11-3,.,TRBJ2-2,.,TGTGCCAGCAGCTTAGACCCCTCCGGCACCGGGGAGCTGTTTTTT,CASSLDPSGTGELFF
TRBV28,TRBD1,TRBJ1-5,.,TGTGCCAGCTGGGGACAGGGTCTGATCGAGGGTCAGCCCCAGCATTTT,CASWGQGLIEGQPQHF
TRBV5-4,.,TRBJ2-3,once,TGTGCCAGCAGCTCGGATACCTCGACCCGGAGGACAGATACGCAGTATTTT,CASSSDTSTRRTDTQYF
TRBV28,.,TRBJ1-1,.,TGTGCCAGCACCCTGAGGACTGAAGCTTTCTTT,CASTLRTEAFF
TRBV10-3,TRBD2,TRBJ2-1,.,TGTGCCATCAGTGAGTTAGCGGGGGGGAATGAGCAGTTCTTC,CAISELAGGNEQFF
TRBV28,TRBD1,TRBJ2-7,once,TGTGCCAGCAGGCCGGGACAGGGCAGGTACGAGCAGTACTTC,CASRPGQGRYEQYF
TRBV28,TRBD2,TRBJ2-3,.,TGTGCCAGCAGCAGTAGCGGGACCCTCAGGGGAGATACGCAGTATTTT,CASSSSGTLRGDTQYF
TRBV7-6,TRBD2,TRBJ2-2,.,TGTGCCAGCAGCTTCACGGGACTAGCGGGAGTGAGCACCGGGGAGCTGTTTTTT,CASSFTGLAGVSTGELFF
TRBV7-9,.,TRBJ2-5,once,TGTGCCAGCAGCTCGCCCGGGACTTGGGAAGAGACCCAGTACTTC,CASSSPGTWEETQYF
TRBV27,.,TRBJ2-3,.,TGTGCCAGCAGTTTGCTGGGGGCAGGGAATGAGGATACGCAGTATTTT,CASSLLGAGNEDTQYF
TRBV20-1,TRBD1,TRBJ1-2,.,TGCAGTGCTACGGGACAGCTTGGCTACACCTTC,CSATGQLGYTF
TRBV10-3,.,TRBJ1-5,.,TGTGCCATCAGTGGGGGGGGCTCCAATCAGCCCCAGCATTTT,CAISGGGSNQPQHF
TRBV4-3,.,TRBJ1-4,.,TGCGCCAGCAGCCAAGATAGGCTTACAGGGAATGAAAAACTGTTTTTT,CASSQDRLTGNEKLFF
TRBV5-1,.,TRBJ1-4,.,TGCGCCAGCAGCTTGGCCCAGGGCGTGGGTCAGGGGAATGAAAAACTGTTTTTT,CASSLAQGVGQGNEKLFF
TRBV29-1,.,TRBJ2-7,.,TGCAGCGTTAAGAGAGGGCAGGACAGCTCCTACGAGCAGTACTTC,CSVKRGQDSSYEQYF
TRBV6-1,TRBD1,TRBJ2-3,once,TGTGCCAGCAGTGAAGGGACAGGGGGCTTGAGAGATACGCAGTATTTT,CASSEGTGGLRDTQYF
TRBV7-8,.,TRBJ1-1,.,TGTGCCAGCAGCACCATCGGGGAATTGAACACTGAAGCTTTCTTT,CASSTIGELNTEAFF
TRBV5-4,TRBD1,TRBJ1-1,.,TGTGCCAGCACGGACAGGGGGGTTGAAGCTTTCTTT,CASTDRGVEAFF
TRBV5-1,TRBD1,TRBJ1-4,.,TGCGCCAGCAGCTTGGCGCAGGGGGGTGAAAAACTGTTTTTT,CASSLAQGGEKLFF
TRBV4-1,.,TRBJ1-5,.,TGCGCCAGCAGCCAAGATGGGCAGGGAAGGCCCCAGCATTTT,CASSQDGQGRPQHF
TRBV18,TRBD1,TRBJ2-2,.,TGTGCCAGCTCACCAGGACAGGGGAACACCGGGGAGCTGTTTTTT,CASSPGQGNTGELFF
TRBV27,TRBD1,TRBJ1-6,.,TGTGCCAGCAGTCGACAGGGGTCCTATAATTCACCCCTCCACTTT,CASSRQGSYNSPLHF
TRBV19,.,TRBJ1-5,.,TGTGCCAGTACGACCGGGACACATAGCAATCAGCCCCAGCATTTT,CASTTGTHSNQPQHF
TRBV28,.,TRBJ1-5,.,TGTGCCAGTTCTTGGACCGACAGGCAGCCCCAGCATTTT,CASSWTDRQPQHF
TRBV9,.,TRBJ2-7,.,TGTGCCAGCAGCGTAGCCCCGGGGTCGGGAGATGAGCAGTACTTC,CASSVAPGSGDEQYF
TRBV5-1,.,TRBJ2-3,.,TGCGCCAGCAGCTCCTCCTCCGGGGACACAGATACGCAGTATTTT,CASSSSSGDTDTQYF
TRBV5-1,.,TRBJ2-7,once,TGCGCCAGCAGCTTGGCCGGGAGACATAGGTTTAACGAGCAGTACTTC,CASSLAGRHRFNEQYF
TRBV3-1/TRBV3-2,TRBD1,TRBJ1-4,.,TGTGCCAGCAGCCTACGGACAGGGGCAAACGAAAAACTGTTTTTT,CASSLRTGANEKLFF
TRBV29-1,TRBD2,TRBJ2-7,.,TGCAGCGTGACTAGCGACCACTCCTACGAGCAGTACTTC,CSVTSDHSYEQYF
TRBV6-6,TRBD1,TRBJ1-6,.,TGTGCCAACGGACAGGGCAATTCACCCCTCCACTTT,CANGQGNSPLHF
TRBV29-1,.,TRBJ2-7,.,TGCAGCGTTCGGGATTCCTACGAGCAGTACTTC,CSVRDSYEQYF
TRBV6-1,TRBD2,TRBJ2-7,.,TGTGCCAGCAGTGAAAGCGTTAGCGGGATTGCGTACGAGCAGTACTTC,CASSESVSGIAYEQYF
TRBV3-1/TRBV3-2,TRBD1,TRBJ1-2,.,TGTGCCAGCAGCCGGCGAACAGGGGGCGCAGGAGGCTACACCTTC,CASSRRTGGAGGYTF
TRBV10-3,.,TRBJ2-5,.,TGTGCCATCAGTGAACAGAAAGAGACCCAGTACTTC,CAISEQKETQYF
TRBV6-2/TRBV6-3,TRBD2,TRBJ2-3,.,TGTGCCAGCAGTTACGCAGGACTAGCGTTTGGAATGGATACGCAGTATTTT,CASSYAGLAFGMDTQYF
TRBV28,.,TRBJ2-2,many,TGTGCCAGCAGTTTTTGGAGGGGGCAAACCGGGGAGCTGTTTTTT,CASSFWRGQTGELFF
TRBV6-5,.,TRBJ1-1,.,TGTGCCAGCGGGTGGCAGGGCGAAGCTTTCTTT,CASGWQGEAFF
TRBV7-2,TRBD2,TRBJ2-1,.,TGTGCCAGCAGCTCCTCTAGCGGGAGGTACAATGAGCAGTTCTTC,CASSSSSGRYNEQFF
TRBV15,TRBD1,TRBJ1-1,.,TGTGCCACCAGCAGTTCTAGGACAGGGAGGAGCACTGAAGCTTTCTTT,CATSSSRTGRSTEAFF
TRBV2,TRBD1,TRBJ2-7,.,TGTGCCAGCAAAGACAGGGGAGGCGAGCAGTACTTC,CASKDRGGEQYF